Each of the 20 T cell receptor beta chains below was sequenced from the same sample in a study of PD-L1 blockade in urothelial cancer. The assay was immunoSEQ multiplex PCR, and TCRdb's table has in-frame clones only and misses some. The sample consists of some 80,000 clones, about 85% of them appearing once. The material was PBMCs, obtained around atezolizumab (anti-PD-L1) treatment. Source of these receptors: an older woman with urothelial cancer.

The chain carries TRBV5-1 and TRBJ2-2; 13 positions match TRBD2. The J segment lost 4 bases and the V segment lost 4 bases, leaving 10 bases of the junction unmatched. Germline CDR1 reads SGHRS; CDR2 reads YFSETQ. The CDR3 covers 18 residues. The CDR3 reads CASSPTVGLAGPTGELFF. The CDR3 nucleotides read TGCGCCAGCAGCCCCACCGTGGGACTAGCGGGGCCCACCGGGGAGCTGTTTTTT.

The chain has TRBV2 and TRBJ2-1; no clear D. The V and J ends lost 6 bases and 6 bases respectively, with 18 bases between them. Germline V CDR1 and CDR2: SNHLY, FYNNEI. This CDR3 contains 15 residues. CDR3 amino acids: CASSNPGLLLNEQFF. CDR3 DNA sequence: TGTGCCAGCAGCAACCCCGGGTTGCTGCTCAATGAGCAGTTCTTC.

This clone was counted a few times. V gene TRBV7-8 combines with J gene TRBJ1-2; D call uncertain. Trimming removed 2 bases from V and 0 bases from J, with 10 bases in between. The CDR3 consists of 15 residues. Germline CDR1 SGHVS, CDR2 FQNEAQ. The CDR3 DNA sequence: TGTGCCAGCAGCTTAACTCCGGGAGCTAACTATGGCTACACCTTC. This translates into CASSLTPGANYGYTF.

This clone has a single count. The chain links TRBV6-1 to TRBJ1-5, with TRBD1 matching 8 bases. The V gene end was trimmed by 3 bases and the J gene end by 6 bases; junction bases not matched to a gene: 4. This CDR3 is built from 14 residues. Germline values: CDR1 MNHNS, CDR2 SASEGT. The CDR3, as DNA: TGTGCCAGCAGTGACGTACAGGGGGTTCAGCCCCAGCATTTT. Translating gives CASSDVQGVQPQHF.

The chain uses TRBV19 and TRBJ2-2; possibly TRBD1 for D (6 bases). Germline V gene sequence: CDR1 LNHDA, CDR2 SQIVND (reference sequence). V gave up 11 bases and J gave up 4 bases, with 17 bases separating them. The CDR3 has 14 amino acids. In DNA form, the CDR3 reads TGTGCCCAACGGGGAATAGGGGGCACCGGGGAGCTGTTTTTT. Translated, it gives CAQRGIGGTGELFF.

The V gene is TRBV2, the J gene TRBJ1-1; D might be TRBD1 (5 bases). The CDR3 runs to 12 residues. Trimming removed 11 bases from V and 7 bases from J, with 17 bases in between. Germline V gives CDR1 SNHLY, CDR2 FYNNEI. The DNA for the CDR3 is TGTGCCGGAGGGACCCTAAGGAGTGAAGCTTTCTTT. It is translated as CAGGTLRSEAFF.

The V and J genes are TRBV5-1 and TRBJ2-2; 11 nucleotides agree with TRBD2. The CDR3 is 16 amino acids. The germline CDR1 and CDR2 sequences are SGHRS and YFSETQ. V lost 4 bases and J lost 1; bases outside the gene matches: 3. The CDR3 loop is CASSQLAGGNTGELFF. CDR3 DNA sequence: TGCGCCAGCAGCCAGCTAGCGGGAGGGAACACCGGGGAGCTGTTTTTT.

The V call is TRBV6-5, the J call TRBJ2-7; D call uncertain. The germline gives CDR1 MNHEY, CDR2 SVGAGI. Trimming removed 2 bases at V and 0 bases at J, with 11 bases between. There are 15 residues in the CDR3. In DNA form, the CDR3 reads TGTGCCAGCAGTTACGGTGTCGGAGACTCCTACGAGCAGTACTTC. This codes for CASSYGVGDSYEQYF.

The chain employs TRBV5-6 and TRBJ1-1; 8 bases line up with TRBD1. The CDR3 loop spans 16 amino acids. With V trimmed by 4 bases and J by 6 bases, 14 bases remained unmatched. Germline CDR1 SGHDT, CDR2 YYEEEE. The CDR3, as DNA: TGTGCCAGCAGCAACCCCCCGGGACAGGTTCTCCCTGAAGCTTTCTTT. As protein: CASSNPPGQVLPEAFF.

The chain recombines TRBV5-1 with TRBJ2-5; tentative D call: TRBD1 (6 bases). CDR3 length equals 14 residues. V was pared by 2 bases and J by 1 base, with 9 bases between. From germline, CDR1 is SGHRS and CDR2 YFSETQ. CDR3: CASSFPDSQETQYF. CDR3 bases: TGCGCCAGCAGCTTTCCGGACAGCCAAGAGACCCAGTACTTC.

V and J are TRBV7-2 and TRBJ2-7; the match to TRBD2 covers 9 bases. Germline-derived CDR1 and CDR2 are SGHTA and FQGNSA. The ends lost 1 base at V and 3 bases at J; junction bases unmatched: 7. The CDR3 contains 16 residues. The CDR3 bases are TGTGCCAGCAGCTTAGGACTAGCGGAACTTTACTACGAGCAGTACTTC. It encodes CASSLGLAELYYEQYF.

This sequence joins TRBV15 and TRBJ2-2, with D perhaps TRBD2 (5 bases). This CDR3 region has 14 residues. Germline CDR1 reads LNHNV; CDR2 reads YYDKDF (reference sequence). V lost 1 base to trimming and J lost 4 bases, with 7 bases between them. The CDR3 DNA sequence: TGTGCCACCAGCAGAGGGAGCGGCACCGGGGAGCTGTTTTTT. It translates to CATSRGSGTGELFF.

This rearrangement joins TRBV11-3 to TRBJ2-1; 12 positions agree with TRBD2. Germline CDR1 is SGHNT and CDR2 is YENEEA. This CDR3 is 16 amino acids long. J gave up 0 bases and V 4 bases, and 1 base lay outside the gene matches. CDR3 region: CASSSTSGSSYNEQFF. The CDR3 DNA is TGTGCCAGCAGCTCGACTAGCGGGAGCTCCTACAATGAGCAGTTCTTC.

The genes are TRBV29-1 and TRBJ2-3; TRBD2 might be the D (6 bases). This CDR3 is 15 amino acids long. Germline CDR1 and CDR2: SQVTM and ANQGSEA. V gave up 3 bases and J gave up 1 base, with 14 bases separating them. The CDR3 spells CSVDQGGRGTDTQYF. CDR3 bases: TGCAGCGTTGACCAAGGAGGGCGGGGCACAGATACGCAGTATTTT.

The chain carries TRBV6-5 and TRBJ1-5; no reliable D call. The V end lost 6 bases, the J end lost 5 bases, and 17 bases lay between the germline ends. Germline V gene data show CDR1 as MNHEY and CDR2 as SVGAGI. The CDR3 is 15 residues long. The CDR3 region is CASRPRFLAHQPQHF. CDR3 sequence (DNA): TGTGCCAGCAGACCAAGATTTCTGGCACATCAGCCCCAGCATTTT.

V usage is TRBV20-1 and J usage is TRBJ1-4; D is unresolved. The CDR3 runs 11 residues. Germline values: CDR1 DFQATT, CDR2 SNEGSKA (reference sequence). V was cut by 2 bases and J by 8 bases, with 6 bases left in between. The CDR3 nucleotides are TGCAGTGCTAGATTCCAGGAAAAACTGTTTTTT. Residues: CSARFQEKLFF.

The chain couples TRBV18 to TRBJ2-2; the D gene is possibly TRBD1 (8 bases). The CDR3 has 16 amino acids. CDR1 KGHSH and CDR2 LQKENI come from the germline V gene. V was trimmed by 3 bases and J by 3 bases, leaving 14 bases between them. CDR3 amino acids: CASSPRTGRDTGELFF. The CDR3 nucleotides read TGTGCCAGCTCACCCCGGACAGGGAGGGACACCGGGGAGCTGTTTTTT.

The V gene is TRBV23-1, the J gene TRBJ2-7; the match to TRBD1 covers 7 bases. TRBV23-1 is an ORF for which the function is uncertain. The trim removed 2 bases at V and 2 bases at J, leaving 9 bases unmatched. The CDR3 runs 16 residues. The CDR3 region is CASSQKVKGQTYEQYF. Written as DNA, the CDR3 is TGCGCCAGCAGTCAAAAGGTTAAGGGACAGACCTACGAGCAGTACTTC.

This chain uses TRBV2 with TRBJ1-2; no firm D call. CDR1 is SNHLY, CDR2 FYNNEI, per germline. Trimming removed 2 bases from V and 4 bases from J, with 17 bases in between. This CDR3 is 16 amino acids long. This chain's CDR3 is CASSEIRGGEAYGYTF. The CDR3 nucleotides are TGTGCCAGCAGTGAAATCCGGGGTGGAGAAGCCTATGGCTACACCTTC.

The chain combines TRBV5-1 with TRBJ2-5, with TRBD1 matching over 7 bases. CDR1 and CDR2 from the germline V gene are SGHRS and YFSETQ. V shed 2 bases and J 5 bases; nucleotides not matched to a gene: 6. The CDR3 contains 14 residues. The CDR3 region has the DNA TGCGCCAGCAGCTTCGGGACAGCATCGGAGACCCAGTACTTC. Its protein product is CASSFGTASETQYF.